This TCR beta chain emerged from a study of blood T cell repertoires in COVID-19. Enrolled through a virtual design, the participants were between roughly 18 and 90 years of age and came from some 26 US areas. This CDR3 is 14 amino acids long. Looked up from germline, CDR1 is SGDLS and CDR2 is YYNGEE. V dropped 4 bases and J dropped 2 bases, with 13 bases sitting between them. In the study's own analysis: Reference gene primer amplification in the assay estimated nucleated cell counts. The assay was immunoSEQ multiplex PCR, and TCRdb's table has in-frame clones only and misses some. V and J calls and clone size are those listed in that table; D and trimming were worked out from the DNA. The sample records 320,000 or so clones, 88% being singletons.

V usage is TRBV9 and J usage is TRBJ2-7; no firm D call. This clonotype was sampled from a man younger than 45 who had recovered from COVID-19. Sequences were obtained from PBMCs or T cells enriched from blood (not recorded which). The CDR3 reads CASSPSTRAYEQYF. The DNA of the CDR3 is TGTGCCAGCAGCCCATCGACACGTGCCTACGAGCAGTACTTC.